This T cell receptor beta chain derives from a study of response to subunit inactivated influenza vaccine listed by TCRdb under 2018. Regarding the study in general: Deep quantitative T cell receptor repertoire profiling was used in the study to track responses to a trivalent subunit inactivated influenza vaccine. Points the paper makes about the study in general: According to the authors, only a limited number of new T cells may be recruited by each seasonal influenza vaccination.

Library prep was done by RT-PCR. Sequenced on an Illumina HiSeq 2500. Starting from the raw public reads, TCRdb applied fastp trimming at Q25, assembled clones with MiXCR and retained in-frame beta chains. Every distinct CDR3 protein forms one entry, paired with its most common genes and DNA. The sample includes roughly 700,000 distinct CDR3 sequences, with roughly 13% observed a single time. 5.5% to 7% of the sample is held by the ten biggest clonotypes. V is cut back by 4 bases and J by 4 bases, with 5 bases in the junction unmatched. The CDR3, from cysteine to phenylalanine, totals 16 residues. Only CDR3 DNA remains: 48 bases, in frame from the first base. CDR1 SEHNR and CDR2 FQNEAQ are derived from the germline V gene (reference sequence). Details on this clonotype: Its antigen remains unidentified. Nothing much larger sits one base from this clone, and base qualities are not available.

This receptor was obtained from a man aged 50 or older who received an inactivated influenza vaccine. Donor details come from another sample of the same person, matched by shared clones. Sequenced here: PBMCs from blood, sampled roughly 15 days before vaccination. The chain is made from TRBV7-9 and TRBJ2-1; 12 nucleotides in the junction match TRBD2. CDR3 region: CASSSLTSGGYNEQFF. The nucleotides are TGTGCCAGCAGCTCGCTGACTAGCGGGGGTTACAATGAGCAGTTCTTC.